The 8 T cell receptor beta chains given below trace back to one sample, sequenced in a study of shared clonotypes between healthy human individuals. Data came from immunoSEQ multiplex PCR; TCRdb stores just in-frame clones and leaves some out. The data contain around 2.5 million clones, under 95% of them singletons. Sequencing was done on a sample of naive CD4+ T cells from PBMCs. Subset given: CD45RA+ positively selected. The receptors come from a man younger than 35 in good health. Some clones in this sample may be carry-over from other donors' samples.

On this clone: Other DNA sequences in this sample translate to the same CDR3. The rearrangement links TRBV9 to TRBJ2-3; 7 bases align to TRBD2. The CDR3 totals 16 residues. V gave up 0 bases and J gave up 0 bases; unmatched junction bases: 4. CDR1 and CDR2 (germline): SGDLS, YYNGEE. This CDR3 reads CASSVGASGSTDTQYF. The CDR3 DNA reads TGTGCCAGCAGCGTAGGAGCTAGCGGCAGCACAGATACGCAGTATTTT.

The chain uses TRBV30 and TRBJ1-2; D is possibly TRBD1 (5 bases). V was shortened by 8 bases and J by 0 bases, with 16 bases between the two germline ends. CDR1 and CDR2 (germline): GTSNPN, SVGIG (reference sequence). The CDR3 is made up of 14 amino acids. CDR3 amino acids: CAGTPGGTNYGYTF. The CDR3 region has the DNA TGTGCCGGGACCCCGGGCGGAACTAACTATGGCTACACCTTC.

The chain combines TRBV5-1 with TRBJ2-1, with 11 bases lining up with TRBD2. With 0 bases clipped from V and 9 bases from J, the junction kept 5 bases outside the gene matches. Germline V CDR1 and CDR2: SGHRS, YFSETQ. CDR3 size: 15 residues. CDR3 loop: CASSLELAGVSEQFF. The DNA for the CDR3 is TGCGCCAGCAGCTTGGAACTAGCGGGAGTAAGTGAGCAGTTCTTC.

As DNA, the CDR3 is TGCGCCAGCAGACAAACTACCGGGACAGGCTCCACAGATACGCAGTATTTT. Protein product: CASRQTTGTGSTDTQYF. This rearrangement joins TRBV5-1 to TRBJ2-3; TRBD1 aligns across 8 bases. Losses at the gene ends were 5 bases for V and 2 bases for J; bases not matched to a gene: 13. From germline, CDR1 is SGHRS and CDR2 YFSETQ. This CDR3 has 17 amino acids.

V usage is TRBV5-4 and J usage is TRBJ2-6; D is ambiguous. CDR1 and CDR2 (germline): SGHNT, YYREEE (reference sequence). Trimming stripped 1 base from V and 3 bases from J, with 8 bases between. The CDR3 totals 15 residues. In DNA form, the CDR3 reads TGTGCCAGCAGCTTGAGGTCTTTTGGGGCCAACGTCCTGACTTTC. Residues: CASSLRSFGANVLTF.

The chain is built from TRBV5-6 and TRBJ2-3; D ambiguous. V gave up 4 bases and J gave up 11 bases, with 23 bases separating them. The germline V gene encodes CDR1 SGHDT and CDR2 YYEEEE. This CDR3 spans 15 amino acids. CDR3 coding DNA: TGTGCCAGCAGCCCGGTCCCCGCATCGGGTGGTGAGCAGTATTTT. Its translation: CASSPVPASGGEQYF.

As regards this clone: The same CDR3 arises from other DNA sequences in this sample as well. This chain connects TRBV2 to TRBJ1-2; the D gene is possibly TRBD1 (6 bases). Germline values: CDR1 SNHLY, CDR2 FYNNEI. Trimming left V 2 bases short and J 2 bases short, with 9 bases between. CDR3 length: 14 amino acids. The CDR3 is CASSESGGNYGYTF. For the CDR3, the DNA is TGTGCCAGCAGTGAATCTGGGGGCAACTATGGCTACACCTTC.

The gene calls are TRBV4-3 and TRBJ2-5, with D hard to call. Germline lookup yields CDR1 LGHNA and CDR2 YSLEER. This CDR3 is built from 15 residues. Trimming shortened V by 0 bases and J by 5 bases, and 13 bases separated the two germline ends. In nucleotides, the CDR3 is TGCGCCAGCAGCCAAGAGATGGGCCTTGGGGAGACCCAGTACTTC. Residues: CASSQEMGLGETQYF.